Following are 24 T cell receptor beta chains from one sample sequenced in a study of blood T cell repertoires in COVID-19. The protocol was immunoSEQ multiplex PCR, while the TCRdb copy is restricted to in-frame clones and leaves out a portion. The sample yields approximately 300,000 clones, around nine tenths seen once. Sequencing used PBMCs or T cells enriched from blood (not recorded which). These receptors originate from a woman aged 18-29 years who had recovered from COVID-19.

CDR3 in amino acids: CASSAGTGFPDTQYF. The CDR3 region has the DNA TGTGCCAGCAGCGCCGGGACAGGGTTCCCAGATACGCAGTATTTT. The chain recombines TRBV5-4 with TRBJ2-3; TRBD1 matches at 9 bases. There are 15 residues in the CDR3. Germline assignment: CDR1 SGHNT and CDR2 YYREEE (reference sequence). With 4 bases clipped from V and 4 bases from J, the junction kept 7 bases outside the gene matches. Using reference TRBV5-4 and TRBJ2-3 for the parts outside the CDR3, the full variable domain is ETGVTQSPTHLIKTRGQQVTLRCSSQSGHNTVSWYQQALGQGPQFIFQYYREEENGRGNFPPRFSGLQFPNYSSELNVNALELDDSALYLCASSAGTGFPDTQYFGPGTRLTVL.

The chain uses TRBV6-5 and TRBJ1-1; the D is unclear. Trimming pared 7 bases from V and 1 base from J, leaving 10 bases between. The CDR3 is 13 amino acids. Germline-derived CDR1 and CDR2 are MNHEY and SVGAGI. The CDR3, as DNA: TGTGCCAGCACCCTGAACACGAACACTGAAGCTTTCTTT. Its translation: CASTLNTNTEAFF.

The chain is built from TRBV7-9 and TRBJ2-1, with 12 positions matching TRBD2. The CDR3 covers 18 residues. Trimming at V came to 4 bases and at J to 5 bases, leaving 12 bases not matched to a gene. Germline CDR1 reads SEHNR; CDR2 reads FQNEAQ (reference sequence). DNA for the CDR3: TGTGCCAGCAGCTCCCTCGCGAGGGCTAGCGGGAGGGACAATGAGCAGTTCTTC. Translating it yields CASSSLARASGRDNEQFF.

The chain links TRBV14 to TRBJ2-7; TRBD1 matches at 9 bases. V gave up 3 bases and J gave up 4 bases; unmatched junction bases: 7. From germline, CDR1 is SGHDN and CDR2 FVKESK. The CDR3 runs to 15 residues. In nucleotides, the CDR3 is TGTGCCAGCAGCCATCCCGGGACAGGGAATTACGAGCAGTACTTC. Translation: CASSHPGTGNYEQYF. The entire variable domain, with the rest obtained from reference TRBV14 and TRBJ2-7, is as follows: EAGVTQFPSHSVIEKGQTVTLRCDPISGHDNLYWYRRVMGKEIKFLLHFVKESKQDESGMPNNRFLAERTGGTYSTLKVQPAELEDSGVYFCASSHPGTGNYEQYFGPGTRLTVT.

This sequence joins TRBV5-1 and TRBJ1-4; the match to TRBD1 covers 7 bases. The germline CDR1 and CDR2 sequences are SGHRS and YFSETQ. The V gene end was trimmed by 4 bases and the J gene end by 8 bases; junction bases not matched to a gene: 8. This CDR3 is 14 amino acids long. The CDR3, as DNA: TGCGCCAGCAGCATACAGGGGAATTCGGAAAAACTGTTTTTT. This sequence encodes CASSIQGNSEKLFF.

This clone appeared a single time. This chain links TRBV5-8 with TRBJ2-7, with 8 bases that match TRBD1. The CDR3 runs 17 residues. The V and J ends lost 1 base and 0 bases, in that order; junction bases with no gene match: 9. Germline V gene sequence: CDR1 SGHTS, CDR2 YDEGEE. The CDR3 sequence: CASSLWGQATYSYEQYF. CDR3 bases: TGTGCCAGCAGCTTGTGGGGACAGGCGACATACTCCTACGAGCAGTACTTC. Drawing the rest from reference TRBV5-8 and TRBJ2-7, the complete variable domain is EAGVTQSPTHLIKTRGQQATLRCSPISGHTSVYWYQQALGLGLQFLLWYDEGEERNRGNFPPRFSGRQFPNYSSELNVNALELEDSALYLCASSLWGQATYSYEQYFGPGTRLTVT.

This clone was counted only a few times. The gene calls are TRBV4-1 and TRBJ1-3; D is unclear. The V end lost 0 bases, the J end lost 0 bases, and 9 bases lay between the germline ends. CDR1 MGHRA and CDR2 YSYEKL come from the germline V gene. This CDR3 is built from 16 residues. The CDR3 coding sequence is TGCGCCAGCAGCCAAGATGGCCCCTTCTCTGGAAACACCATATATTTT. Translated: CASSQDGPFSGNTIYF.

J is TRBJ1-4 and V is TRBV30, with a possible D match to TRBD1 (6 bases). Trimming pared 2 bases from V and 0 bases from J, leaving 13 bases between. The CDR3 has 16 amino acids. CDR1 GTSNPN and CDR2 SVGIG come from the germline V gene (reference sequence). CDR3 residues: CAWSPGTFSTNEKLFF. The CDR3 nucleotides read TGTGCCTGGAGTCCGGGGACATTTTCAACTAATGAAAAACTGTTTTTT.

The gene calls are TRBV5-1 and TRBJ2-1, with TRBD1 matching over 8 bases. CDR1 and CDR2 from the germline V gene are SGHRS and YFSETQ. The V gene end was trimmed by 4 bases and the J gene end by 4 bases; junction bases not matched to a gene: 1. The CDR3 runs 13 residues. CDR3 loop: CASSGQGYNEQFF. The DNA of the CDR3 is TGCGCCAGCAGCGGACAGGGTTACAATGAGCAGTTCTTC. Drawing the rest from reference TRBV5-1 and TRBJ2-1, the complete variable domain is KAGVTQTPRYLIKTRGQQVTLSCSPISGHRSVSWYQQTPGQGLQFLFEYFSETQRNKGNFPGRFSGRQFSNSRSEMNVSTLELGDSALYLCASSGQGYNEQFFGPGTRLTVL.

Points on this clone: The sample carries other DNA sequences with the same CDR3. The chain carries TRBV7-9 and TRBJ1-1; D may be TRBD1 (5 bases). With 5 bases removed from V and 0 bases from J, the gap between germline ends came to 10 bases. This CDR3 region has 14 residues. The V gene's germline CDR1 is SEHNR and CDR2 FQNEAQ (reference sequence). DNA for the CDR3: TGTGCCAGCAGCCCCACAGGTTTGAACACTGAAGCTTTCTTT. Residues: CASSPTGLNTEAFF.

The chain combines TRBV7-6 with TRBJ1-1; the D is unclear. Germline CDR1 SGHVS, CDR2 FNYEAQ. The CDR3 extends over 16 amino acids. Deletions cut 1 base from V and 4 bases from J, with 16 bases between. For the CDR3, the DNA is TGTGCCAGCAGCTTAGAAGCGGGCGGAATGGGCACTGAAGCTTTCTTT. Translation: CASSLEAGGMGTEAFF.

V gene TRBV15 combines with J gene TRBJ1-4; a weak D match, TRBD1 (6 bases). V lost 3 bases, J lost 7 bases, and 15 bases lay in between. Germline CDR1 LNHNV, CDR2 YYDKDF (reference sequence). The CDR3 runs 15 residues. CDR3 loop: CATSRDSPTSEKLFF. CDR3 nucleotide sequence: TGTGCCACCAGCAGGGACAGCCCAACGAGTGAAAAACTGTTTTTT.

This sequence joins TRBV7-9 and TRBJ2-7; TRBD1 matches at 9 bases. The ends lost 4 bases at V and 2 bases at J; junction bases unmatched: 9. This CDR3 contains 16 residues. CDR1 is SEHNR and CDR2 is FQNEAQ in the germline V gene (reference sequence). The CDR3 coding sequence is TGTGCCAGCAGCTCGTCCCGGGACAGGGACCCCTACGAGCAGTACTTC. It yields the protein CASSSSRDRDPYEQYF.

The chain carries TRBV5-1 and TRBJ2-3; 8 nucleotides agree with TRBD1. Germline V lookup: CDR1 SGHRS, CDR2 YFSETQ. Trimming took 7 bases from V and 3 from J; bases not matched to a gene: 7. The CDR3 totals 14 residues. CDR3 DNA sequence: TGCGCCAGCGGGTCTTGGGACAGGACAGATACGCAGTATTTT. This gives the protein CASGSWDRTDTQYF.

The gene calls are TRBV30 and TRBJ1-6, with D perhaps TRBD1 (6 bases). Germline V gene data show CDR1 as GTSNPN and CDR2 as SVGIG (reference sequence). CDR3 size: 14 residues. V was trimmed by 1 base and J by 10 bases, leaving 14 bases between them. The CDR3 region has the DNA TGTGCCTGGAGTGAGGGACAATTTTTATCACCCCTCCACTTT. This translates into CAWSEGQFLSPLHF.

Notes on this clone: Other nucleotide sequences in the sample specify the same CDR3. V usage is TRBV9 and J usage is TRBJ2-7; 12 bases are shared with TRBD2. The CDR3 sequence is 15 residues long. J lost 2 bases, V lost 0 bases, and 0 bases had no gene match. The germline CDR1 and CDR2 sequences are SGDLS and YYNGEE. The CDR3 protein is CASSVGLAGAYEQYF. The CDR3 region has the DNA TGTGCCAGCAGCGTAGGACTAGCGGGGGCCTACGAGCAGTACTTC.

V is TRBV11-3 and J is TRBJ2-7, with D perhaps matching TRBD2 (6 bases). Per germline, CDR1 SGHNT and CDR2 YENEEA. This CDR3 spans 15 amino acids. Trimming left V 8 bases short and J 0 bases short, with 17 bases between. CDR3 bases: TGTGCCAGCTCTCTTGGGACTTCCTTCTCCTACGAGCAGTACTTC. This sequence encodes CASSLGTSFSYEQYF.

The chain combines TRBV10-1 with TRBJ2-1; 8 positions match TRBD2. After removal of 3 bases from V and 4 bases from J, the junction contained 8 bases not matched to a gene. Germline assignment: CDR1 WNHNN and CDR2 SYGVQD (reference sequence). The CDR3 covers 16 residues. The CDR3 is CASSDSGGSSYNEQFF. The CDR3 DNA reads TGCGCCAGCAGTGATTCGGGGGGGTCATCATACAATGAGCAGTTCTTC.

The chain joins TRBV5-5 to TRBJ2-7; 8 positions agree with TRBD2. Germline V gene sequence: CDR1 SGHKS, CDR2 YYEKEE (reference sequence). This CDR3 contains 14 residues. V gave up 2 bases and J gave up 5 bases; unmatched junction bases: 6. CDR3 coding DNA: TGTGCCAGCAGCTTTAGCGGGACGACGCACGAGCAGTACTTC. It encodes CASSFSGTTHEQYF. Based on the CDR3 plus reference TRBV5-5 and TRBJ2-7, the full variable domain is DAGVTQSPTHLIKTRGQQVTLRCSPISGHKSVSWYQQVLGQGPQFIFQYYEKEERGRGNFPDRFSARQFPNYSSELNVNALLLGDSALYLCASSFSGTTHEQYFGPGTRLTVT.

This clone was recorded only once. The chain carries TRBV5-6 and TRBJ1-2, with D unclear. The V end was cut by 1 base, the J end by 7 bases, with 11 bases between. The CDR3 covers 13 residues. Germline V gene sequence: CDR1 SGHDT, CDR2 YYEEEE. The CDR3 here is CASSLKLFVGYTF. CDR3 coding DNA: TGTGCCAGCAGCTTGAAACTCTTCGTTGGCTACACCTTC. Full variable domain (rest looked up from reference TRBV5-6 and TRBJ1-2): DAGVTQSPTHLIKTRGQQVTLRCSPKSGHDTVSWYQQALGQGPQFIFQYYEEEERQRGNFPDRFSGHQFPNYSSELNVNALLLGDSALYLCASSLKLFVGYTFGSGTRLTVV.

The chain recombines TRBV11-2 with TRBJ2-2; 9 positions agree with TRBD1. CDR3 size: 15 residues. The trim removed 2 bases at V and 3 bases at J, leaving 1 base unmatched. In germline, CDR1 is SGHAT, CDR2 FQNNGV. CDR3 residues: CASSLRQGDTGELFF. Written as DNA, the CDR3 is TGTGCCAGCAGCTTACGACAGGGGGACACCGGGGAGCTGTTTTTT.

V and J are TRBV10-3 and TRBJ2-1, with TRBD2 identical over 7 bases. Germline V gene data show CDR1 as ENHRY and CDR2 as SYGVKD. The CDR3 sequence is 17 residues long. V lost 0 bases to trimming and J lost 6 bases; unmatched junction nucleotides: 11. The CDR3 bases are TGTGCCATCAGTGAGTCGAGACTAGCCCAGTCGGGCAATGAGCAGTTCTTC. Its protein product is CAISESRLAQSGNEQFF.

The chain carries TRBV7-9 and TRBJ2-7, with 7 bases fitting TRBD1. The V and J ends lost 5 bases and 3 bases, in that order; junction bases with no gene match: 7. The CDR3 runs 14 residues. CDR1 is SEHNR, CDR2 FQNEAQ, per germline (reference sequence). The CDR3 spells CASSPPTGIYEQYF. The CDR3, as DNA: TGTGCCAGCAGCCCACCGACAGGGATCTACGAGCAGTACTTC.

This chain joins TRBV5-4 and TRBJ2-2, with a possible D match to TRBD1 (7 bases). V was pared by 3 bases and J by 5 bases, with 17 bases between. CDR1 is SGHNT, CDR2 YYREEE, per germline (reference sequence). This CDR3 spans 16 amino acids. The CDR3 region has the DNA TGTGCCAGCAGCTCTAAGACAGGGAGGCCAACCGGGGAGCTGTTTTTT. Translated, it gives CASSSKTGRPTGELFF. The full variable domain, rest sourced from reference TRBV5-4 and TRBJ2-2, is ETGVTQSPTHLIKTRGQQVTLRCSSQSGHNTVSWYQQALGQGPQFIFQYYREEENGRGNFPPRFSGLQFPNYSSELNVNALELDDSALYLCASSSKTGRPTGELFFGEGSRLTVL.